Each of the 18 T cell receptor beta chains below was sequenced from the same sample in a study of T cell changes during pregnancy in multiple sclerosis. Assay: immunoSEQ multiplex PCR; the TCRdb copy retains only in-frame clones and omits some. The profile shows 20,000 to 30,000 clones, roughly 86% of them singletons. The sample consisted of CD4+ T cells from peripheral blood mononuclear cells, taken in the second trimester of pregnancy. These receptors came from a female donor in good health, enrolled as a control in a pregnancy study.

This clone showed up just once. V gene TRBV13 combines with J gene TRBJ2-7; maybe TRBD2 (7 bases). The CDR3 has 15 amino acids. Germline CDR1 and CDR2: PRHDT and FYEKMQ (reference sequence). V gave up 5 bases and J gave up 1 base, with 15 bases separating them. This CDR3 is CASSLGGTTSYEQYF. Written as DNA, the CDR3 is TGTGCCAGCAGCCTCGGGGGGACAACTTCCTACGAGCAGTACTTC.

CDR3 sequence: CASSSTGTSSTQYF. DNA of the CDR3: TGCGCCAGCAGCTCAACCGGGACTAGCAGTACGCAGTATTTT. The chain couples TRBV5-1 to TRBJ2-3; 9 nucleotides line up with TRBD2. CDR1 SGHRS and CDR2 YFSETQ come from the germline V gene. The junction had 7 bases not matched to a gene; V was cut back by 3 bases and J by 8 bases. The CDR3 is 14 residues long. Variable domain in full (rest from reference TRBV5-1 and TRBJ2-3): KAGVTQTPRYLIKTRGQQVTLSCSPISGHRSVSWYQQTPGQGLQFLFEYFSETQRNKGNFPGRFSGRQFSNSRSEMNVSTLELGDSALYLCASSSTGTSSTQYFGPGTRLTVL.

The V call is TRBV18, the J call TRBJ1-5, with D possibly being TRBD1 (5 bases). The CDR3 runs 15 residues. Germline CDR1 is KGHSH and CDR2 is LQKENI. V gave up 2 bases and J gave up 2 bases, with 10 bases separating them. Written as DNA, the CDR3 is TGTGCCAGCTCACCAAGTCGGGGGGGCAATCAGCCCCAGCATTTT. The encoded protein is CASSPSRGGNQPQHF.

The rearrangement uses TRBV5-1 and TRBJ2-4, with 7 positions matching TRBD2. Per the germline V gene, CDR1 is SGHRS and CDR2 is YFSETQ. J was trimmed by 0 bases and V by 0 bases; bases with no gene match: 6. The CDR3 contains 17 residues. CDR3 protein: CASSLDGGRSAKNIQYF. For the CDR3, the DNA is TGCGCCAGCAGCTTGGATGGCGGGAGATCAGCCAAAAACATTCAGTACTTC.

This chain links TRBV19 with TRBJ2-3; 9 bases line up with TRBD1. From germline, CDR1 is LNHDA and CDR2 SQIVND (reference sequence). J was trimmed by 6 bases and V by 5 bases; bases with no gene match: 6. The CDR3 consists of 14 residues. The chain's CDR3 is CASSSDRGSDTQYF. The CDR3 DNA reads TGTGCCAGTAGTTCGGACAGGGGTTCGGATACGCAGTATTTT.

The rearrangement uses TRBV2 and TRBJ2-7; 9 bases agree with TRBD1. With V trimmed by 5 bases and J by 5 bases, 7 bases remained unmatched. The CDR3 spans 14 residues. Germline values: CDR1 SNHLY, CDR2 FYNNEI. Here the CDR3 DNA reads TGTGCCAGCAGTTCCGGGACAGGGTCCGACGAGCAGTACTTC. Translating it yields CASSSGTGSDEQYF. The full variable domain, in which reference TRBV2 and TRBJ2-7 provide the parts outside the CDR3, is EPEVTQTPSHQVTQMGQEVILRCVPISNHLYFYWYRQILGQKVEFLVSFYNNEISEKSEIFDDQFSVERPDGSNFTLKIRSTKLEDSAMYFCASSSGTGSDEQYFGPGTRLTVT.

V gene TRBV19 combines with J gene TRBJ1-5; tentative D call: TRBD1 (5 bases). The CDR3 is made up of 14 amino acids. In germline, CDR1 is LNHDA, CDR2 SQIVND (reference sequence). Trimming cost V 3 bases and J 4 bases, with 10 bases left between them. CDR3 in amino acids: CASSIWEGNQPQHF. CDR3 nucleotides: TGTGCCAGTAGTATCTGGGAGGGGAATCAGCCCCAGCATTTT.

Here the CDR3 reads CASSAWTGDEQYF. In nucleotides, the CDR3 is TGCGCCAGCAGTGCGTGGACAGGGGACGAGCAGTACTTC. V gene TRBV10-2 combines with J gene TRBJ2-7; TRBD1 matches at 9 bases. Per germline, CDR1 WSHSY and CDR2 SAAADI. J was trimmed by 5 bases and V by 4 bases; bases with no gene match: 3. The CDR3 totals 13 residues.

The V gene is TRBV5-1, the J gene TRBJ2-2; 9 positions agree with TRBD1. The CDR3 is 19 residues long. CDR1 is SGHRS, CDR2 YFSETQ, per germline. V was pared by 0 bases and J by 4 bases, with 13 bases of the junction left unmatched. The CDR3 spells CASSLVVPGQGSSTGELFF. CDR3 bases: TGCGCCAGCAGCTTGGTCGTCCCGGGACAGGGATCGAGCACCGGGGAGCTGTTTTTT.

The chain combines TRBV27 with TRBJ2-4; 7 nucleotides agree with TRBD2. This CDR3 contains 12 residues. Trimming took 10 bases from V and 8 from J; bases not matched to a gene: 8. The germline gives CDR1 MNHEY, CDR2 SMNVEV (reference sequence). CDR3 in DNA: TGTGCCACGGGCTCCGGGGGGTACATTCAGTACTTC. Translation gives CATGSGGYIQYF.

The chain uses TRBV28 and TRBJ2-3; TRBD2 aligns across 8 bases. The CDR3 covers 17 residues. Trimming at V came to 5 bases and at J to 0 bases, leaving 10 bases not matched to a gene. Germline V gene data show CDR1 as MDHEN and CDR2 as SYDVKM. CDR3 region: CASSTPGRVASTDTQYF. The DNA of the CDR3 is TGTGCCAGCAGTACACCCGGGAGGGTGGCTAGCACAGATACGCAGTATTTT.

The rearrangement joins TRBV7-2 to TRBJ2-7, with D tentatively TRBD1 (5 bases). Trimming took off 5 bases at V and 3 bases at J, with 11 bases between the two ends. CDR1 is SGHTA, CDR2 FQGNSA, per germline. The CDR3 length is 13 residues. CDR3 DNA sequence: TGTGCCAGCAGCCGTGACAGTTTCTACGAGCAGTACTTC. It yields the protein CASSRDSFYEQYF.

The chain joins TRBV18 to TRBJ2-5; D is perhaps TRBD2 (5 bases). The CDR3 contains 16 residues. Germline loops: CDR1 KGHSH, CDR2 LQKENI. V lost 3 bases, J lost 3 bases, and 17 bases lay in between. CDR3 coding DNA: TGTGCCAGCTCACCTATCCCGGGGTTAAAGAAAGAGACCCAGTACTTC. Its translation: CASSPIPGLKKETQYF.

This clone came up a few times. The chain links TRBV29-1 to TRBJ1-4, with a possible D match to TRBD1 (5 bases). Germline V gene data show CDR1 as SQVTM and CDR2 as ANQGSEA. V was cut by 7 bases and J by 11 bases, with 20 bases left in between. The CDR3 consists of 13 residues. The CDR3 loop reads CSAQGAGREKLFF. The CDR3 DNA reads TGCAGCGCCCAAGGGGCAGGGAGGGAGAAACTGTTTTTT.

The genes are TRBV10-2 and TRBJ2-7; D is possibly TRBD2 (6 bases). This CDR3 has 15 residues. Per germline, CDR1 WSHSY and CDR2 SAAADI. The V gene lost 3 bases and the J gene lost 3 bases, with 15 bases spanning the gap. The CDR3 protein is CASSETSLSDYEQYF. CDR3 DNA: TGCGCCAGCAGTGAAACTAGCCTAAGCGACTACGAGCAGTACTTC.

The J gene is TRBJ2-6, the V gene TRBV30; 7 positions agree with TRBD1. Losses at the gene ends were 0 bases for V and 4 bases for J; bases not matched to a gene: 9. In germline, CDR1 is GTSNPN, CDR2 SVGIG (reference sequence). The CDR3 is 17 residues long. CDR3 residues: CAWSVLNRGSGANVLTF. CDR3 DNA: TGTGCCTGGAGTGTACTTAACAGGGGATCCGGGGCCAACGTCCTGACTTTC.

The J gene is TRBJ2-3, the V gene TRBV5-6; D unresolved. Germline CDR1 SGHDT, CDR2 YYEEEE. The V end lost 9 bases, the J end lost 2 bases, and 4 bases lay between the germline ends. This CDR3 has 10 residues. CDR3 protein: CAINTDTQYF. CDR3 bases: TGTGCCATCAACACAGATACGCAGTATTTT.

DNA of the CDR3: TGTGCCAGCAGCTACCAGGACAGGCGCCAGTACTTC. Amino acids: CASSYQDRRQYF. The chain couples TRBV5-4 to TRBJ2-5; 7 bases map to TRBD1. V lost 3 bases and J lost 10; bases outside the gene matches: 6. Germline assignment: CDR1 SGHNT and CDR2 YYREEE (reference sequence). The CDR3 spans 12 residues. The full variable domain, rest sourced from reference TRBV5-4 and TRBJ2-5, is ETGVTQSPTHLIKTRGQQVTLRCSSQSGHNTVSWYQQALGQGPQFIFQYYREEENGRGNFPPRFSGLQFPNYSSELNVNALELDDSALYLCASSYQDRRQYFGPGTRLLVL.